These 14 T cell receptor beta chains were all obtained from the same sample, sequenced in a study of T cells in Graves' hyperthyroidism and ophthalmopathy. Using RNA transcripts as the source, TCR beta CDR3 regions were amplified. HTBI primers were the set used in a first-round RT-PCR of the TCR CDR3. TCRdb reanalysed the multiplex PCR reads using MiXCR and keeps one entry per CDR3 protein. Of a few hundred thousand distinct CDR3 sequences listed, roughly 15% are singletons. Sequenced sample: blood. The receptors were sampled from a woman between 40 and 55 years old with Graves' hyperthyroidism.

In its sample, this clonotype was seen a few times. This sequence joins TRBV9 and TRBJ2-1; 8 bases map to TRBD2. V shed 3 bases, J shed 7 bases, and the junction held 12 bases outside the gene matches. This CDR3 is built from 16 residues. Germline V gene lookup returns CDR1 SGDLS and CDR2 YYNGEE. The CDR3 loop reads CASSANGGLDANEQFF. The CDR3 DNA reads TGTGCCAGCAGCGCCAATGGGGGACTAGATGCGAATGAGCAGTTCTTC. Drawing the rest from reference TRBV9 and TRBJ2-1, the complete variable domain is DSGVTQTPKHLITATGQRVTLRCSPRSGDLSVYWYQQSLDQGLQFLIQYYNGEERAKGNILERFSAQQFPDLHSELNLSSLELGDSALYFCASSANGGLDANEQFFGPGTRLTVL.

This chain links TRBV20-1 with TRBJ2-1, with TRBD2 matching over 9 bases. Germline trimming cut 5 bases from V and 1 base from J; bases unmatched to any gene: 15. The CDR3 runs 18 residues. Germline V gene data show CDR1 as DFQATT and CDR2 as SNEGSKA (reference sequence). The CDR3 loop is CSASTPFSGRASYNEQFF. The CDR3 bases are TGCAGTGCTTCTACTCCATTTAGCGGGAGAGCATCCTACAATGAGCAGTTCTTC.

This clonotype was recorded many times. This rearrangement joins TRBV7-3 to TRBJ2-2, with D uncertain. CDR1 SGHTA and CDR2 FQGTGA come from the germline V gene. The CDR3 spans 15 residues. Deletions cut 2 bases from V and 0 bases from J, with 7 bases between. The CDR3 loop is CASSLHGPNTGELFF. CDR3 sequence (DNA): TGTGCCAGCAGCTTACACGGCCCGAACACCGGGGAGCTGTTTTTT.

This clonotype came up many times. The chain couples TRBV7-2 to TRBJ2-7, with a tentative D call TRBD1 (5 bases). Germline values: CDR1 SGHTA, CDR2 FQGNSA. V was pared by 1 base and J by 2 bases, with 12 bases between. The CDR3 runs 15 residues. In nucleotides, the CDR3 is TGTGCCAGCAGCTTAGGAAGGGGCAGAGCCTACGAGCAGTACTTC. Protein sequence: CASSLGRGRAYEQYF.

The rearrangement uses TRBV3-1 and TRBJ1-4; no reliable D call. V was clipped by 5 bases and J by 3 bases, with 10 bases between them. Germline V gives CDR1 LGHDT, CDR2 YNNKEL (reference sequence). The CDR3 sequence is 14 residues long. The CDR3, as DNA: TGTGCCAGCAGCTATTTGGCTCCTAATGAAAAACTGTTTTTT. Amino acids: CASSYLAPNEKLFF.

This clonotype was observed once. A much larger clonotype is one base distant, so this may be a read error. This rearrangement joins TRBV2 to TRBJ1-4, with D possibly matching TRBD1 (5 bases). In germline, CDR1 is SNHLY, CDR2 FYNNEI. The CDR3 is made up of 14 amino acids. The CDR3 here is CASSVLGTGEKLVF. The CDR3 nucleotides read TGTGCCAGCAGTGTTTTGGGGACGGGTGAAAAACTGGTTTTT. Filled out from reference TRBV2 and TRBJ1-4, the complete variable domain reads EPEVTQTPSHQVTQMGQEVILRCVPISNHLYFYWYRQILGQKVEFLVSFYNNEISEKSEIFDDQFSVERPDGSNFTLKIRSTKLEDSAMYFCASSVLGTGEKLVFGSGTQLSVL.

The sample holds one count of this clonotype. One base away lies a much larger clone, so this may be a sequencing read error. J is TRBJ1-1 and V is TRBV25-1; D call uncertain. The CDR3 has 14 amino acids. Germline loops: CDR1 MGHDK, CDR2 SYGVNS. The CDR3 sequence is CASSEWQVNTEALF. CDR3 in DNA: TGTGCCAGCAGTGAATGGCAAGTGAACACTGAAGCTCTCTTT.

This clonotype was seen at least ten times. J is TRBJ1-5 and V is TRBV28, with a weak D call TRBD1 (5 bases). V was pared by 3 bases and J by 4 bases, with 10 bases between. The length of the CDR3 is 14 residues. The germline CDR1 and CDR2 sequences are MDHEN and SYDVKM. DNA for the CDR3: TGTGCCAGCAGTTTGAGGGACGGGAATCAGCCCCAGCATTTT. Protein product: CASSLRDGNQPQHF.

This clonotype appeared many times. V gene TRBV28 combines with J gene TRBJ2-1, with 8 bases that match TRBD1. V lost 3 bases, J lost 2 bases, and 6 bases stayed unmatched. Germline values: CDR1 MDHEN, CDR2 SYDVKM. The CDR3 runs to 16 residues. CDR3 DNA sequence: TGTGCCAGCAGTTTCGACAGGGGTTTTGCCTACAATGAGCAGTTCTTC. Protein product: CASSFDRGFAYNEQFF. The complete variable domain, with remaining parts taken from reference TRBV28 and TRBJ2-1, reads DVKVTQSSRYLVKRTGEKVFLECVQDMDHENMFWYRQDPGLGLRLIYFSYDVKMKEKGDIPEGYSVSREKKERFSLILESASTNQTSMYLCASSFDRGFAYNEQFFGPGTRLTVL.

This clonotype has at least ten counts. The chain couples TRBV5-1 to TRBJ2-3; tentative D call: TRBD2 (6 bases). This CDR3 spans 14 amino acids. Trimming shortened V by 1 base and J by 6 bases, and 12 bases separated the two germline ends. The germline V gene encodes CDR1 SGHRS and CDR2 YFSETQ. CDR3 loop: CASSLTGDQDTQYF. In nucleotides, the CDR3 is TGCGCCAGCAGCTTGACGGGGGACCAGGATACGCAGTATTTT.

Many counts were recorded for this clonotype. The J gene is TRBJ1-6, the V gene TRBV30; D may be TRBD1 (5 bases). Per germline, CDR1 GTSNPN and CDR2 SVGIG (reference sequence). V was cut by 1 base and J by 7 bases, with 11 bases left in between. The CDR3 extends over 14 amino acids. This CDR3 is CAWSEGTSNSPLHF. The CDR3 DNA follows: TGTGCCTGGAGTGAGGGGACCTCCAATTCACCCCTCCACTTT.

Concerning this clonotype: At one end, the junction sequence differs from germline, possibly due to a read error. The V gene is TRBV30, the J gene TRBJ1-2; D may be TRBD1 (6 bases). The CDR3 consists of 14 residues. The germline gives CDR1 GTSNPN, CDR2 SVGIG (reference sequence). CDR3 bases: TGTGCCCGGAGTGTACGCCGGGGGGCGGATGGCTACACCTTC. This codes for CARSVRRGADGYTF.

This chain connects TRBV10-3 to TRBJ2-7; 11 nucleotides match TRBD2. Germline CDR1 is ENHRY and CDR2 is SYGVKD. CDR3 length: 14 residues. Trimming cost V 7 bases and J 3 bases; bases outside gene matches: 5. The CDR3 here is CAITTSGNGYEQYF. For the CDR3, the DNA is TGTGCCATCACGACTAGCGGGAATGGCTACGAGCAGTACTTC.

This clonotype was seen ten or more times. The chain recombines TRBV27 with TRBJ2-7, with 7 bases aligning to TRBD1. V was pared by 9 bases and J by 0 bases, with 8 bases of the junction left unmatched. Germline V gives CDR1 MNHEY, CDR2 SMNVEV (reference sequence). The CDR3 has 14 residues. CDR3 DNA sequence: TGTGCCAGTACTCGGCAGGGGGACTCCTACGAGCAGTACTTC. Amino acids: CASTRQGDSYEQYF.